The rows below give T cell receptor beta chains drawn from one sample of a study of T cells in tuberculosis. Clones were read by immunoSEQ multiplex PCR, and TCRdb kept only the in-frame ones, dropping some. The sample gives roughly 34,000 clones, about nine tenths of which show up once; about 7.8% is in the top ten. Input material: PBMCs. The receptors originated from a donor aged 10-29 years with latent tuberculosis or without tuberculosis infection. Some clones in this sample may be carry-over from other donors' samples. Each CDR3 is given with its conserved first and last residue. A D gene is named only where the DNA matches it firmly. For some rows the clone size is stated as once, few or many, or as a class when expanded; others skip it.

J,D,size,V,DNA,CDR3
TRBJ1-5,TRBD1,.,TRBV27,TGTGCCAGCGCCCTCCGGGACAGAAATCAGCCCCAGCATTTT,CASALRDRNQPQHF
TRBJ2-7,.,.,TRBV2,TGTGCCAGAAAGGCAGACTCAACTTACGAGCAGTACTTC,CARKADSTYEQYF
TRBJ2-7,TRBD2,.,TRBV11-2,TGTGCCAGCAGCGTAACCGGGACTAGCGGCTACGAGCAGTACTTC,CASSVTGTSGYEQYF
TRBJ1-2,.,.,TRBV29-1,TGCAGCGTTGGCCCCGGGGGCTATGGCTACACCTTC,CSVGPGGYGYTF
TRBJ1-1,.,.,TRBV7-9,TGTGCCAGCAGCTTAGGAGGGGGGGGGAACACTGAAGCTTTCTTT,CASSLGGGGNTEAFF
TRBJ1-2,.,.,TRBV30,TGTGCCTGGAGTGTGAAACCGGTTGGCTACACCTTC,CAWSVKPVGYTF
TRBJ2-7,TRBD1,.,TRBV5-1,TGCGCCAGCAGCTCCGACAGGGGGATTCTCTCCTACGAGCAGTACTTC,CASSSDRGILSYEQYF
TRBJ2-1,.,.,TRBV4-1,TGCGCCAGCCGCAAAACGGGATTCGGAAATGAGCAGTTCTTC,CASRKTGFGNEQFF
TRBJ1-1,.,.,TRBV6-1,TGTGCCAGCCTCGGGATGAACACTGAAGCTTTCTTT,CASLGMNTEAFF
TRBJ1-1,TRBD1,.,TRBV5-1,TGCGCCAGCAGCCTCCAGGGACAGGGGAGTGAAGCTTTCTTT,CASSLQGQGSEAFF
TRBJ1-2,.,.,TRBV2,TGTGCCAGCGTCAGTAACTATGGCTACACCTTC,CASVSNYGYTF
TRBJ1-3,.,few,TRBV4-2,TGTGCCAGCAGCCAAGAAGACAGAGGAAACACCATATATTTT,CASSQEDRGNTIYF
TRBJ2-2,TRBD2,.,TRBV19,TGTGCCAGTAGTCTCCGCCTGACTAGCGGGGGGGCCATAAGGGAGCTGTTTTTT,CASSLRLTSGGAIRELFF
TRBJ2-1,.,.,TRBV19,TGTGCCAGTAGCCCCGCTTATATCGGGAACAATGAGCAGTTCTTC,CASSPAYIGNNEQFF
TRBJ2-7,TRBD2,.,TRBV4-2,TGTGCCAGCAGCCAAGGGACTAGCGGACTCTCCTACGAGCAGTACTTC,CASSQGTSGLSYEQYF
TRBJ1-1,.,once,TRBV10-2,TGCGCCAGCAGTGAGTCGCGATTGGGGGCCCCTGAAGCTTTCTTT,CASSESRLGAPEAFF
TRBJ2-2,.,.,TRBV11-2,TGTGCCAGCAGCTTAGGGGGGGACCACACCGGGGAGCTGTTTTTT,CASSLGGDHTGELFF
TRBJ1-1,.,.,TRBV2,TGTGCCAGCGGGACATTGAACACTGAAGCTTTCTTT,CASGTLNTEAFF
TRBJ1-6,.,.,TRBV27,TGTGCCAGGCCCCGCCTCCGGGGCAGGGAGGCCACCGGAGATTCACCCCTCCACTTT,CARPRLRGREATGDSPLHF
TRBJ2-1,.,.,TRBV28,TGTGCCAGCAAAGGAGGGGGGGCCACGGACAATGAGCAGTTCTTC,CASKGGGATDNEQFF
TRBJ1-2,.,.,TRBV30,TGTGCCTGGAGTGTTGAGAGTTCGGGAGGCGGCTACACCTTC,CAWSVESSGGGYTF
TRBJ2-1,TRBD2,.,TRBV28,TGTGCCAGCAGCCGGACTAGCGGGAGTAACTACAATGAGCAGTTCTTC,CASSRTSGSNYNEQFF
TRBJ2-3,TRBD2,once,TRBV4-1,TGCGCCAGCAGCCCGGGACTAGGGACAGATACGCAGTATTTT,CASSPGLGTDTQYF
TRBJ2-7,TRBD1,.,TRBV2,TGTGCCAGCAGCGCGCGCGGGACAGGAGTTGAATACGAGCAGTACTTC,CASSARGTGVEYEQYF
TRBJ1-2,.,.,TRBV27,TGTGCCAGCAGTTCGAGCGGATTCTATGGCTACACCTTC,CASSSSGFYGYTF
TRBJ1-5,.,.,TRBV5-6,TGTGCCAGCAGCTTGGGCAGGGATCAGCCCCAGCATTTT,CASSLGRDQPQHF
TRBJ1-1,.,.,TRBV10-3,TGTGCCATCAGGGGGACTGGGGGGGACACTGAAGCTTTCTTT,CAIRGTGGDTEAFF
TRBJ1-1,.,once,TRBV15,TGTGCCACGTCAGGGATGAACACTGAAGCTTTCTTT,CATSGMNTEAFF
TRBJ2-7,TRBD1,.,TRBV4-1,TGCGCCAGCAGCCAAGACCCCCGGACAGGGCGGGAGCAGTACTTC,CASSQDPRTGREQYF
TRBJ1-6,TRBD1,.,TRBV19,TGTGCCAGTAGCCGGGACAGCCGAAATCCTAATTCACCCCTCCACTTT,CASSRDSRNPNSPLHF
TRBJ1-6,TRBD1,.,TRBV10-3,TGTGCCATCAGAGACCCGGGACAGATCAATTCACCCCTCCACTTT,CAIRDPGQINSPLHF
TRBJ1-3,.,.,TRBV6-1,TGTGCCAGCAGTGTTACAGGGTACTCTGGAAACACCATATATTTT,CASSVTGYSGNTIYF
TRBJ2-7,.,.,TRBV4-1,TGCGCCAGCAGCCGACTGATTGTCTCCTACGAGCAGTACTTC,CASSRLIVSYEQYF
TRBJ2-1,.,.,TRBV11-3,TGTGCCAGCAGTGGATACGACACGTGGCAGGGGGGTTCCAATGAGCAGTTCTTC,CASSGYDTWQGGSNEQFF
TRBJ1-2,.,.,TRBV5-1,TGCGCCAGCAGCTTGGGAGGACAGTTCTCTAACTATGGCTACACCTTC,CASSLGGQFSNYGYTF
TRBJ1-4,TRBD1,.,TRBV5-4,TGTGCCAGCAGGTCCGGGACAGCAACTAATGAAAAACTGTTTTTT,CASRSGTATNEKLFF
TRBJ2-3,.,.,TRBV15,TGTGCCACCAGCGTTCGGACTAGCACAGATACGCAGTATTTT,CATSVRTSTDTQYF
TRBJ1-4,.,once,TRBV4-1,TGCGCCAGCAGCCTACTCCCCTCCGTGACTAATGAAAAACTGTTTTTT,CASSLLPSVTNEKLFF
TRBJ2-6,.,.,TRBV28,TGTGCCAGCAGTTTAAAGGCGGGAACTTCTGGGGCCAACGTCCTGACTTTC,CASSLKAGTSGANVLTF
TRBJ2-4,.,.,TRBV4-1,TGCGCCAGCAGCCAAGATAACGGTCTAGCCAAAAACATTCAGTACTTC,CASSQDNGLAKNIQYF
TRBJ2-3,TRBD2,.,TRBV2,TGTGCCAGCAGTGAAGGGCTAGCGGGATTATCAGATACGCAGTATTTT,CASSEGLAGLSDTQYF
TRBJ1-2,.,.,TRBV19,TGTGCCAGTAGTATAGAATTGGGAGGCCCGGCGATCGCTAACTATGGCTACACCTTC,CASSIELGGPAIANYGYTF
TRBJ2-2,TRBD2,.,TRBV11-2,TGTGCCAGCAGCTTACTGTGGACTAGCGGGAGGGCGAACACCGGGGAGCTGTTTTTT,CASSLLWTSGRANTGELFF
TRBJ2-2,TRBD2,few,TRBV5-1,TGCGCCAGCAGGCGGACTAGCGGGGGGACCGGGGAGCTGTTTTTT,CASRRTSGGTGELFF
TRBJ1-1,.,.,TRBV5-4,TGTGCCAGCAGCTTAATGAAGTCCGGTAACACTGAAGCTTTCTTT,CASSLMKSGNTEAFF
TRBJ2-1,TRBD1,.,TRBV30,TGTGCCTGGATACCGGGACAGGGAAGCGATGAGCAGTTCTTC,CAWIPGQGSDEQFF
TRBJ1-1,.,.,TRBV10-2,TGCGCCAGCAGTGAGTCGGGGTGGGACATGAACACTGAAGCTTTCTTT,CASSESGWDMNTEAFF
TRBJ1-2,.,once,TRBV25-1,TGTGCCAGCAGTGCCCTCCTGGAGGGCTACACCTTC,CASSALLEGYTF
TRBJ2-7,TRBD2,.,TRBV28,TGTGCCAGCAGTTCAACTAGCGGGATCTACGAGCAGTACTTC,CASSSTSGIYEQYF
TRBJ2-5,TRBD1,.,TRBV6-6,TGTGCCAGCGGATTACCGGGACAGGGAGGCGAGACCCAGTACTTC,CASGLPGQGGETQYF
TRBJ2-7,TRBD1,.,TRBV28,TGTGCCAGCAGTTTCTCGGGACAGGCCTCCTACGAGCAGTACTTC,CASSFSGQASYEQYF